The rows below give T cell receptor beta chains drawn from one sample of a study of cytomegalovirus exposure and HLA in healthy donors. Sequenced by immunoSEQ multiplex PCR; TCRdb stores in-frame clones only, minus some. The sample comprises about 180,000 clones, 70% to 80% of which are singletons, and roughly 2.3% rests with the top ten. Sequences were obtained from PBMCs. Source of these receptors: a man aged 55-75 years in good health and CMV-seronegative. The CDR3 runs from the conserved cysteine through the conserved F or W. A D gene is named only where the DNA matches it firmly. Some rows have no size entry. The others give once, few or many, or a class for an expanded clone.

clone size	D gene	J gene	V gene	CDR3 protein	CDR3 DNA
-	TRBD1	TRBJ1-1	TRBV9	CASSVGSGTVTEAFF	TGTGCCAGCAGCGTAGGGTCTGGGACAGTCACTGAAGCTTTCTTT
-	-	TRBJ2-7	TRBV29-1	CSVRPGSYEQYF	TGCAGCGTCCGTCCCGGCTCCTACGAGCAGTACTTC
-	-	TRBJ1-5	TRBV6-5	CASRRGRDQPQHF	TGTGCTAGTAGACGCGGGAGGGATCAGCCCCAGCATTTT
-	-	TRBJ2-7	TRBV28	CASRGAGARYEQYF	TGTGCCAGCAGAGGGGCAGGGGCTCGGTACGAGCAGTACTTC
-	-	TRBJ1-3	TRBV5-8	CASSLGARDGNTIYF	TGTGCCAGCAGCTTGGGCGCCAGGGATGGAAACACCATATATTTT
-	-	TRBJ1-3	TRBV30	CAWSPGDSGNTIYF	TGTGCCTGGAGTCCCGGGGACTCTGGAAACACCATATATTTT
-	-	TRBJ2-7	TRBV7-2	CASSLTTYEQYF	TGTGCCAGCAGCCTAACGACCTACGAGCAGTACTTC
-	-	TRBJ2-5	TRBV15	CATSRAPGFNKETQYF	TGTGCCACCAGCAGAGCCCCAGGGTTTAACAAAGAGACCCAGTACTTC
few	TRBD2	TRBJ2-4	TRBV19	CASSIRLAGTLAKNIQYF	TGTGCCAGTAGTATTAGGCTAGCGGGCACCCTAGCCAAAAACATTCAGTACTTC
-	TRBD1	TRBJ2-3	TRBV7-2	CASSRDSSSTDTQYF	TGTGCCAGCAGCCGGGACAGTTCGAGCACAGATACGCAGTATTTT
few	TRBD2	TRBJ2-3	TRBV6-1	CASSGLAGASTDTQYF	TGTGCCAGCAGTGGACTAGCGGGGGCTAGCACAGATACGCAGTATTTT
-	-	TRBJ2-3	TRBV7-2	CASSLATRFTDTQYF	TGTGCCAGCAGCTTAGCGACCAGGTTCACAGATACGCAGTATTTT
once	TRBD1	TRBJ1-3	TRBV19	CASRREGQGGHTIYF	TGTGCCAGTAGGCGCGAGGGACAGGGCGGTCACACCATATATTTT
-	TRBD2	TRBJ2-3	TRBV7-3	CASSSTSGPSDTQYF	TGTGCCAGCAGCTCGACTAGCGGTCCTTCAGATACGCAGTATTTT
-	TRBD1	TRBJ2-5	TRBV7-3	CASSFTGTGQETQYF	TGTGCCAGCAGCTTCACCGGGACAGGTCAAGAGACCCAGTACTTC
-	-	TRBJ2-5	TRBV7-2	CASSLSGDQETQYF	TGTGCCAGCAGCTTATCCGGGGACCAAGAGACCCAGTACTTC
-	TRBD1	TRBJ1-4	TRBV19	CASIGTVNEKLFF	TGTGCCAGTATCGGGACAGTAAATGAAAAACTGTTTTTT
few	-	TRBJ2-1	TRBV14	CASSQDRFRGVNEQFF	TGTGCCAGCAGCCAAGATAGGTTTCGCGGGGTCAATGAGCAGTTCTTC
-	-	TRBJ2-7	TRBV10-2	CASRRGTSYEQYF	TGCGCCAGCAGACGAGGGACTTCCTACGAGCAGTACTTC
few	-	TRBJ1-1	TRBV6-5	CASSYVGVNTEAFF	TGTGCCAGCAGCTACGTCGGGGTAAACACTGAAGCTTTCTTT
-	TRBD1	TRBJ1-2	TRBV6-6	CASSHGGTGGSGGYTF	TGTGCCAGCAGCCACGGCGGGACAGGGGGCTCTGGGGGCTACACCTTC
-	-	TRBJ2-3	TRBV4-1	CASSPYVADTQYF	TGCGCCAGCAGCCCCTACGTAGCAGATACGCAGTATTTT
-	-	TRBJ1-1	TRBV5-1	CASSQGQRNTEAFF	TGCGCCAGCAGCCAAGGACAGAGAAACACTGAAGCTTTCTTT
-	-	TRBJ1-3	TRBV30	CAWSLGATIYF	TGTGCCTGGAGTTTAGGGGCCACCATATATTTT
-	TRBD2	TRBJ2-7	TRBV7-3	CASSLEAGVTYEQYF	TGTGCCAGCAGCTTAGAAGCGGGAGTAACCTACGAGCAGTACTTC
-	TRBD1	TRBJ1-4	TRBV28	CASGDRGRGVFF	TGTGCCAGCGGGGACAGGGGCCGAGGGGTGTTTTTT
-	TRBD2	TRBJ2-7	TRBV4-3	CASSQDRGGRLYEQYF	TGCGCCAGCAGCCAAGATCGAGGCGGGAGGCTCTACGAGCAGTACTTC
-	-	TRBJ2-5	TRBV2	CASSEARETQYF	TGTGCCAGCAGTGAAGCGAGAGAGACCCAGTACTTC
-	TRBD1	TRBJ1-2	TRBV9	CASSAPGAGGVYGYTF	TGTGCCAGCAGCGCGCCGGGGGCAGGGGGCGTTTATGGCTACACCTTC
-	-	TRBJ1-1	TRBV2	CASCLYGLTGTEAFF	TGTGCCAGCTGCCTATATGGACTGACGGGCACTGAAGCTTTCTTT